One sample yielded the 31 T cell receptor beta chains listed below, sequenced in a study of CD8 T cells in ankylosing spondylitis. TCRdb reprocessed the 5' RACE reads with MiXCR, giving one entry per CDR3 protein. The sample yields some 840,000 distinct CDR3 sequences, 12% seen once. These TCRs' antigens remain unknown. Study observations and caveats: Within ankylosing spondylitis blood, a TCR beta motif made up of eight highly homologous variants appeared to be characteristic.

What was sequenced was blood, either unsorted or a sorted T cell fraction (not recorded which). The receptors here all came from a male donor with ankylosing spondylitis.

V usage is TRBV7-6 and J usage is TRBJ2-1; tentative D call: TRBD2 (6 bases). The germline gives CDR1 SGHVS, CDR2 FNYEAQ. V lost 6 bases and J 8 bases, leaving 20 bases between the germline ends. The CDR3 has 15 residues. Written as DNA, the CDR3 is TGTGCCAGCAGACCCGCTTTTCGAGGGGACTATGAGCAGTTCTTC. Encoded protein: CASRPAFRGDYEQFF.

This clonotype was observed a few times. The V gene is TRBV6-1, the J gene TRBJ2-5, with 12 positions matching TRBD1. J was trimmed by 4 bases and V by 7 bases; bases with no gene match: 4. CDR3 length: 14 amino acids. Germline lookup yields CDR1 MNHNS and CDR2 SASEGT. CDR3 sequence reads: CASIRDRGRETQYF. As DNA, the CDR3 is TGTGCCAGCATACGGGACAGGGGGCGAGAGACCCAGTACTTC.

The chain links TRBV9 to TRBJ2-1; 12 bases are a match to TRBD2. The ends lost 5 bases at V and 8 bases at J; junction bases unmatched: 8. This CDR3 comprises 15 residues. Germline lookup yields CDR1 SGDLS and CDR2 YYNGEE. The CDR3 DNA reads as TGTGCCAGCAGAAGACTAGCGGGAGTTGGCGATGAGCAGTTCTTC. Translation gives CASRRLAGVGDEQFF.

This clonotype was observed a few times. The CDR3 bases are TGCGCCAGCAGCTCCCTAGGTTGGGAGGTGACAGATACGCAGTATTTT. This encodes CASSSLGWEVTDTQYF. The gene calls are TRBV5-1 and TRBJ2-3; tentatively, D is TRBD2 (6 bases). The CDR3 runs 16 residues. Trimming removed 3 bases at V and 3 bases at J, with 17 bases between. Germline V gene lookup returns CDR1 SGHRS and CDR2 YFSETQ. Full variable domain (remainder filled in from reference TRBV5-1 and TRBJ2-3): KAGVTQTPRYLIKTRGQQVTLSCSPISGHRSVSWYQQTPGQGLQFLFEYFSETQRNKGNFPGRFSGRQFSNSRSEMNVSTLELGDSALYLCASSSLGWEVTDTQYFGPGTRLTVL.

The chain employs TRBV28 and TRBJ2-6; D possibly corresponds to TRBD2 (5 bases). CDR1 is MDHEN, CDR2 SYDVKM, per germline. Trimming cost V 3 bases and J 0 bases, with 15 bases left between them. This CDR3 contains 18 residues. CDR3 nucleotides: TGTGCCAGCAGTTTTCGAGGGTTTAGCTCCTCTGGGGCCAACGTCCTGACTTTC. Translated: CASSFRGFSSSGANVLTF.

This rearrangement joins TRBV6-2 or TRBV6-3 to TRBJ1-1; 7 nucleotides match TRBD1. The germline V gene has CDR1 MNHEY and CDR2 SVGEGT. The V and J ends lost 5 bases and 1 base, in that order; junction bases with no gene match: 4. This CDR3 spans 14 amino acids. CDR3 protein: CASSKGQWNTEAFF. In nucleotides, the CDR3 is TGTGCCAGCAGTAAGGGACAGTGGAACACTGAAGCTTTCTTT.

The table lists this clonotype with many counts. The CDR3: CASWGTDTQYF. In DNA form, the CDR3 reads TGTGCCAGCTGGGGCACAGATACGCAGTATTTT. The genes are TRBV12-3 or TRBV12-4 and TRBJ2-3; no definite D call. The CDR3 runs to 11 residues. The V gene lost 8 bases and the J gene lost 1 base, with 4 bases spanning the gap.

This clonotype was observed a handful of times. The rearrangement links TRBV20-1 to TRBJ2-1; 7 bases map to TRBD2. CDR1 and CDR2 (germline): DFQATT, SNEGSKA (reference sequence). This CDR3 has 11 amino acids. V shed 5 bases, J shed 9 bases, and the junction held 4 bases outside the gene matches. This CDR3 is CSAYTSAEQFF. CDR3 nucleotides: TGCAGTGCTTATACTAGCGCTGAGCAGTTCTTC.

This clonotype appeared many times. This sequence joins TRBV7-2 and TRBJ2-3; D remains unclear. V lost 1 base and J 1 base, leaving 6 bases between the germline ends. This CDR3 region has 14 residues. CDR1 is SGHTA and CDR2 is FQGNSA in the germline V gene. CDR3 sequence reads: CASSLGVGTDTQYF. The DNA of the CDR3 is TGTGCCAGCAGCTTAGGGGTGGGCACAGATACGCAGTATTTT.

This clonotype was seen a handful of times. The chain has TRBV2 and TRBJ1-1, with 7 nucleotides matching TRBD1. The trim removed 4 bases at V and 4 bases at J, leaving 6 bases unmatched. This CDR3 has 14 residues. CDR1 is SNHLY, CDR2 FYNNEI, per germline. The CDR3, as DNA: TGTGCCAGCAGTGTTGAACCAGGGGGCACTGAAGCTTTCTTT. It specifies CASSVEPGGTEAFF.

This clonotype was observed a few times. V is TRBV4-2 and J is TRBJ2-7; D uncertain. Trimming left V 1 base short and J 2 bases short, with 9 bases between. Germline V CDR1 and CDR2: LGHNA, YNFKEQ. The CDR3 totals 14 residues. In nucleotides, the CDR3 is TGTGCCAGCAGCCAAGTTCGACAAGCCTACGAGCAGTACTTC. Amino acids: CASSQVRQAYEQYF.

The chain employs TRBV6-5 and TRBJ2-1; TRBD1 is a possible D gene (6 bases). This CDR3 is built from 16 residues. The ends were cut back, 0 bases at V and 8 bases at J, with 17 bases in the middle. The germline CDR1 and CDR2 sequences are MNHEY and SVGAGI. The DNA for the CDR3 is TGTGCCAGCAGTTACTCCTCGGGACATTTTTTATATGAGCAGTTCTTC. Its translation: CASSYSSGHFLYEQFF.

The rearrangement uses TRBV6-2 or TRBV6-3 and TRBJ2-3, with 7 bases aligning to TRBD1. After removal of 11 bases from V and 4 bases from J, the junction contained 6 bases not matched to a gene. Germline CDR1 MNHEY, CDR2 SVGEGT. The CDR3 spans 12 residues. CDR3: CAAVQGADTQYF. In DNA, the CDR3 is TGTGCCGCCGTGCAGGGGGCAGATACGCAGTATTTT.

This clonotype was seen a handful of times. Written as DNA, the CDR3 is TGTGCCATCAGTGAGTCTAGGGCAGGACCTTATGGCTACACCTTC. This codes for CAISESRAGPYGYTF. V and J are TRBV10-3 and TRBJ1-2; D not resolved. CDR3 length: 15 amino acids. Germline values: CDR1 ENHRY, CDR2 SYGVKD. With 0 bases removed from V and 5 bases from J, the gap between germline ends came to 13 bases.

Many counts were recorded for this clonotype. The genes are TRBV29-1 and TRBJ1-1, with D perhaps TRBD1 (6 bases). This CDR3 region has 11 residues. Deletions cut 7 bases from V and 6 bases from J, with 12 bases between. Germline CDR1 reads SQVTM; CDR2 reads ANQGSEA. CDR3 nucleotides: TGCAGCGGGAACCGGGGGCCTGAAGCTTTCTTT. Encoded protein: CSGNRGPEAFF.

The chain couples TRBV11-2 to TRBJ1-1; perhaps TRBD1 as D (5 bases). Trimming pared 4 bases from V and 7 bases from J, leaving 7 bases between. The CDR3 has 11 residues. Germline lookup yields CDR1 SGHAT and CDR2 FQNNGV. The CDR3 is CASSSTVEAFF. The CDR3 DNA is TGTGCCAGCAGCTCGACAGTTGAAGCTTTCTTT.

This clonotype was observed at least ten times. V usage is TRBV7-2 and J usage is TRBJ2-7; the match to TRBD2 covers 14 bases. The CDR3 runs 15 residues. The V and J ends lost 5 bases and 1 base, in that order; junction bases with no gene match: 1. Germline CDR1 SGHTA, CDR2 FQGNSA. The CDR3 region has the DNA TGTGCCAGCAGCCGGACTAGCGGGGGGTCCTACGAGCAGTACTTC. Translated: CASSRTSGGSYEQYF.

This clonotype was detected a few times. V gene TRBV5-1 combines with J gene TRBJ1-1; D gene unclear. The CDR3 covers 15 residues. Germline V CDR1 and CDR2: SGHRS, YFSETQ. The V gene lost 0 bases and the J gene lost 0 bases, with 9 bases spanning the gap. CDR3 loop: CASSLEEALNTEAFF. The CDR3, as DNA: TGCGCCAGCAGCTTGGAGGAGGCCTTGAACACTGAAGCTTTCTTT.

For the CDR3, the DNA is TGTGCCATCAGTGAAGGCGAGTCACCCCTCCACTTT. Protein sequence: CAISEGESPLHF. The chain couples TRBV10-3 to TRBJ1-6; D is ambiguous. V was shortened by 3 bases and J by 10 bases, with 7 bases between the two germline ends. Germline V gives CDR1 ENHRY, CDR2 SYGVKD. CDR3 size: 12 residues.

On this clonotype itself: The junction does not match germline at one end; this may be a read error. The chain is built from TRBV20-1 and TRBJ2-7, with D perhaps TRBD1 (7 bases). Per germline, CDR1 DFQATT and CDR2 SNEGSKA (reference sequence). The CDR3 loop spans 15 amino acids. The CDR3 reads CCARDRRGPEFGQYF. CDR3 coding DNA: TGCTGTGCTAGAGATCGGAGGGGGCCAGAGTTCGGGCAGTACTTC.

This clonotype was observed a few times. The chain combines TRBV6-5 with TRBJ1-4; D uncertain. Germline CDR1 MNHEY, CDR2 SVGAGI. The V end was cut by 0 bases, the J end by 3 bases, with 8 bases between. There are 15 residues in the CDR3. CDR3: CASSYSGLANEKLFF. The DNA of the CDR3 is TGTGCCAGCAGTTACTCCGGGTTAGCTAATGAAAAACTGTTTTTT.

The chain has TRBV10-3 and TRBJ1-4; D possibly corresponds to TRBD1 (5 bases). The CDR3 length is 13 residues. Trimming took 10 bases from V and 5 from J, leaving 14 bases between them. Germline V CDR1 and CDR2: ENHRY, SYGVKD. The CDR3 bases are TGTGCCACCCAGGGAGCTTACAATGAAAAACTGTTTTTT. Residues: CATQGAYNEKLFF.

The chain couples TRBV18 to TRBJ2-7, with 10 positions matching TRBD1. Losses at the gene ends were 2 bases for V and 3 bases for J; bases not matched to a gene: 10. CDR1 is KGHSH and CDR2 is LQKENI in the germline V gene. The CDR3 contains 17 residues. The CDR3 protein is CASSPSFGTGVFYEQYF. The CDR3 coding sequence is TGTGCCAGCTCACCAAGCTTCGGGACAGGGGTATTCTACGAGCAGTACTTC.

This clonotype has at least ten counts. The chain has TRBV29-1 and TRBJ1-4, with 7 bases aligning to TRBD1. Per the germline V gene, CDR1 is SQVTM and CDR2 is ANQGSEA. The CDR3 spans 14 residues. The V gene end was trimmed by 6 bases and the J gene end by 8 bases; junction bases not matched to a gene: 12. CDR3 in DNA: TGCAGCGTCGCTGGGACAGCTAGACAGGAAAAACTGTTTTTT. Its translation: CSVAGTARQEKLFF.

CDR3 DNA: TGTGCCAGCAGTGAAGTCTGGGATGCTTACAATGAGCAGTTCTTC. It is translated as CASSEVWDAYNEQFF. This chain uses TRBV6-1 with TRBJ2-1; D unresolved. V was shortened by 1 base and J by 4 bases, with 11 bases between the two germline ends. CDR3 length: 15 residues. Germline CDR1 reads MNHNS; CDR2 reads SASEGT.

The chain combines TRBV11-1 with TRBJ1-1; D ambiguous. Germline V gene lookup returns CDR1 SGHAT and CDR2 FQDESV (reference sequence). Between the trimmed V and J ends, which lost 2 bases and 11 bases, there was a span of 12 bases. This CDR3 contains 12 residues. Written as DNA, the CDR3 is TGTGCCAGCAGCTTACTAAGGAGGCGCGCTTTCTTT. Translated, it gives CASSLLRRRAFF.

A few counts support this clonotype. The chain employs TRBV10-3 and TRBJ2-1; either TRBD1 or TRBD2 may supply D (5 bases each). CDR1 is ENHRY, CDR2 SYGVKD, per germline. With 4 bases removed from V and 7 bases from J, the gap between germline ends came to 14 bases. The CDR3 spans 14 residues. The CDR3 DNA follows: TGTGCCATCAGTGTCGGGACCACAGAAAATGAGCAGTTCTTC. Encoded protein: CAISVGTTENEQFF.

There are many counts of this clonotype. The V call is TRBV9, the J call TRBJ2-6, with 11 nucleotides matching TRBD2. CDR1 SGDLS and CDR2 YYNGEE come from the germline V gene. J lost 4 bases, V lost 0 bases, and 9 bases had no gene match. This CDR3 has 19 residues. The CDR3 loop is CASSVAPTSGSYGANVLTF. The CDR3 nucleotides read TGTGCCAGCAGCGTAGCACCCACTAGCGGGAGTTACGGGGCCAACGTCCTGACTTTC.

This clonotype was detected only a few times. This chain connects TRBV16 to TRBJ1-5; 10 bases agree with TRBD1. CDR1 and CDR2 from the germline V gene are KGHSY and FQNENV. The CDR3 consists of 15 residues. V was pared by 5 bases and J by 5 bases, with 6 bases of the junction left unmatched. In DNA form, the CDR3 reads TGTGCCAGCAGCGGTGACAGGGGGCCGGATCAGCCCCAGCATTTT. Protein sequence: CASSGDRGPDQPQHF.

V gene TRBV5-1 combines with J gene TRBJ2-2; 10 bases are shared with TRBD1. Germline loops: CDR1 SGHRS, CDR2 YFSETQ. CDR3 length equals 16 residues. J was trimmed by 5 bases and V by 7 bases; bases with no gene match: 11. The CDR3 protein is CASEEPGQGRTGELFF. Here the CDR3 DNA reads TGCGCCAGCGAAGAACCGGGACAGGGGAGGACCGGGGAGCTGTTTTTT.

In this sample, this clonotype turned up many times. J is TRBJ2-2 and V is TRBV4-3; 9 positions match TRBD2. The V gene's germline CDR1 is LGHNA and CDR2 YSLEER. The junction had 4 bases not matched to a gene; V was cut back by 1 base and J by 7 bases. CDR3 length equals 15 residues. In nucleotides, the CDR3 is TGCGCCAGCAGCCAAGTGATAGCGGGAGACGGGGAGCTGTTTTTT. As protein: CASSQVIAGDGELFF.